These T cell receptor beta chains were read from a single sample in a study of blood T cell repertoires in COVID-19. Clones were read by immunoSEQ multiplex PCR, and TCRdb kept only the in-frame ones, dropping some. The sample has about 430,000 clones, nearly 90% seen once; the top ten hold about 1.5%. Sequenced input: PBMCs or T cells enriched from blood (not recorded which). The source of these receptors is a woman aged 18 to 35 who had been exposed to COVID-19. Each CDR3 is given with its conserved first and last residue. A D gene is named only where the DNA matches it firmly.

>NA|TRBJ2-5|TRBV6-5
TGTGCCAGCAGTCCCCGGACTGGAGAGACCCAGTACTTC
CASSPRTGETQYF
>NA|TRBJ2-3|TRBV7-2
TGTGCCAGCAGCTTTCGGCGCAGCCACTACACAGATACGCAGTATTTT
CASSFRRSHYTDTQYF
>TRBD1|TRBJ1-5|TRBV2
TGTGCCAGTTCCCAGGGGGCGGACAATCAGCCCCAGCATTTT
CASSQGADNQPQHF
>TRBD1|TRBJ2-7|TRBV5-4
TGTGCCAGCAGCTTGGGACAGGGGGGCTACGAGCAGTACTTC
CASSLGQGGYEQYF
>TRBD1|TRBJ1-2|TRBV9
TGTGCCAGCAGCGTAGGAGACAGGGACGGCTACACCTTC
CASSVGDRDGYTF
>NA|TRBJ1-2|TRBV7-8
TGTGCCAGCAGCTTAGCCTTTGTGGGCGGGGTTGGGGGTTCTTATGGCTACACCTTC
CASSLAFVGGVGGSYGYTF
>TRBD2|TRBJ2-3|TRBV4-1
TGCGCCAGCAGCCATGACCTAGCGGGATTCACAGATACGCAGTATTTT
CASSHDLAGFTDTQYF
>NA|TRBJ1-1|TRBV5-8
TGTGCCAGCAGCTTGGTTCCGGACAGCGCTGAAGCTTTCTTT
CASSLVPDSAEAFF
>TRBD2|TRBJ2-5|TRBV7-2
TGTGCCAGCAGCTTGGTAGCGGGGGATACGTCGGAGACCCAGTACTTC
CASSLVAGDTSETQYF
>NA|TRBJ2-7|TRBV5-6
TGTGCCAGCAGCTTGGGACACGGCTACGAGCAGTACTTC
CASSLGHGYEQYF
>NA|TRBJ1-4|TRBV6-5
TGTGCCAGCGGGCTCGGCCTTGCAACTAATGAAAAACTGTTTTTT
CASGLGLATNEKLFF
>NA|TRBJ2-4|TRBV6-2/TRBV6-3
TGTGCCAGCAGTTTGACTGAATCTCTCCCCTTGAGTGACTTC
CASSLTESLPLSDF
>TRBD2|TRBJ2-7|TRBV6-6
TGTGCCAGCAGGTCCGCCGGGACTAGCTACGAGCAGTACTTC
CASRSAGTSYEQYF
>NA|TRBJ1-6|TRBV5-6
TGTGCCAGCAGCTTGAAGGCTTGGAGCTCCTATAATTCACCCCTCCACTTT
CASSLKAWSSYNSPLHF
>TRBD1|TRBJ2-7|TRBV6-5
TGTGCCAGCAGCCCGGATCCGGGACAGAACTACGAGCAGTACTTC
CASSPDPGQNYEQYF
>NA|TRBJ1-1|TRBV10-3
TGTGCCATCAGTGCGGGTCAGAACACTGAAGCTTTCTTT
CAISAGQNTEAFF